This T cell receptor (beta chain) originates from a study of OX40 agonist ivuxolimab in advanced cancers. Study-level information: Every patient in dose escalation had hepatocellular carcinoma, melanoma, renal cell or head and neck cancer. Two patients with cutaneous melanoma and one with hepatocellular carcinoma, three in total, showed partial responses. Whole-study findings and limits: Among patients with partial responses at 0.1-3.0 mg/kg, clonal expansion was among the lowest. Low normalized T-cell clonal expansion was additionally recorded for some nonresponders.

TCRdb's table, derived via immunoSEQ multiplex PCR, lists solely in-frame clones and lacks some. The sample contains over 90,000 clones, roughly 94% of which appear only once. As regards this clone: As yet, its antigen is unknown.

With V trimmed by 4 bases and J by 2 bases, 4 bases remained unmatched. CDR3 length: 14 residues. Per the germline V gene, CDR1 is SGDLS and CDR2 is YYNGEE. The sequencing used CD4+ or CD8+ T cells sorted from blood, collected in a trial of the OX40 agonist ivuxolimab. This chain links TRBV9 with TRBJ2-7; 9 nucleotides match TRBD1. The sequence came from an adult with an advanced solid tumor such as melanoma, head and neck, liver or kidney cancer. CDR3 region: CASSSGQGTYEQYF. CDR3 bases: TGTGCCAGCAGCTCGGGACAGGGAACCTACGAGCAGTACTTC.